The 7 T cell receptor beta chains given below trace back to one sample, sequenced in a study of blood T cell repertoires in COVID-19. Here immunoSEQ multiplex PCR was the method, and the copy in TCRdb shows in-frame clones only, minus some. This sample has approximately 300,000 clones; about nine tenths occur once, and the top ten carry more than 6%. The specimen was peripheral blood. The receptor source for this set is a woman aged 30 to 39 with COVID-19, enrolled during active disease.

The rearrangement uses TRBV3-1 (or the pseudogene TRBV3-2) and TRBJ1-3; no clear D. Germline loops: CDR1 LGHDT, CDR2 YNNKEL (reference sequence). V was cut by 5 bases and J by 8 bases, with 10 bases left in between. The CDR3 consists of 12 residues. The CDR3: CASSYSQDTIYF. CDR3 sequence (DNA): TGTGCCAGCAGCTATTCTCAGGACACCATATATTTT.

This sequence joins TRBV2 and TRBJ2-7, with a possible D match to TRBD1 (6 bases). Germline V CDR1 and CDR2: SNHLY, FYNNEI. CDR3 size: 12 residues. Trimming left V 6 bases short and J 2 bases short, with 8 bases between. CDR3 region: CASSGDTYEQYF. In nucleotides, the CDR3 is TGTGCCAGCAGCGGGGACACCTACGAGCAGTACTTC.

V usage is TRBV5-4 and J usage is TRBJ2-5; D is perhaps TRBD1 (7 bases). CDR3 size: 15 residues. Germline lookup yields CDR1 SGHNT and CDR2 YYREEE (reference sequence). With 3 bases removed from V and 2 bases from J, the gap between germline ends came to 14 bases. The CDR3 nucleotides read TGTGCCAGCAGCTGGGAGACAGGGAGGCAAGAGACCCAGTACTTC. Its protein product is CASSWETGRQETQYF.

This clone was seen once. V gene TRBV2 combines with J gene TRBJ2-4; 7 bases align to TRBD2. Germline V gene sequence: CDR1 SNHLY, CDR2 FYNNEI. This CDR3 contains 14 residues. Trimming took 7 bases from V and 4 from J; bases not matched to a gene: 7. The CDR3 loop is CASIEGLIKNIQYF. The DNA of the CDR3 is TGTGCCAGCATTGAGGGACTAATTAAAAACATTCAGTACTTC.

This clone came up once. The V gene is TRBV4-1, the J gene TRBJ2-1; no firm D call. This CDR3 has 14 amino acids. V was shortened by 4 bases and J by 5 bases, with 12 bases between the two germline ends. In germline, CDR1 is MGHRA, CDR2 YSYEKL. The CDR3 region is CASSPRDSNNEQFF. The DNA of the CDR3 is TGCGCCAGCAGCCCCCGTGACTCGAACAATGAGCAGTTCTTC.

Worth noting for this clone: With a much larger clone just one base away, this may be a read error. Other nucleotide sequences from this sample produce the same CDR3. The rearrangement joins TRBV6-2 or TRBV6-3 to TRBJ2-7; D is perhaps TRBD1 (6 bases). The length of the CDR3 is 12 residues. V was cut by 4 bases and J by 4 bases, with 8 bases left in between. CDR1 is MNHEY, CDR2 SVGEGT, per germline. In DNA, the CDR3 is TGTGCCAGCAGTTGGACAGCTTACGAGCAGTACTTC. This translates into CASSWTAYEQYF.

The rearrangement joins TRBV5-1 to TRBJ2-3; the D gene is possibly TRBD2 (5 bases). The CDR3 is 15 amino acids. V dropped 0 bases and J dropped 3 bases, with 11 bases sitting between them. CDR1 is SGHRS and CDR2 is YFSETQ in the germline V gene. CDR3 in amino acids: CASSLGGWRTDTQYF. The CDR3 DNA follows: TGCGCCAGCAGCTTGGGCGGGTGGAGGACAGATACGCAGTATTTT.